This TCR beta chain was found in a study of T cells in Graves' hyperthyroidism and ophthalmopathy. About the research overall: Peripheral blood was drawn at first diagnosis, prior to all treatment.

No ophthalmopathy progression within 18 months constituted stable Graves' hyperthyroidism. RNA transcripts served as the template for amplifying TCR beta CDR3 regions. The HTBI set primed first-round TCR CDR3 RT-PCR. TCRdb called the multiplex PCR reads again in MiXCR, with one record for every CDR3 protein. Altogether around 560,000 distinct CDR3 sequences are present, 16% being singletons, with the ten largest covering 15% to 20%. Losses at the gene ends were 3 bases for V and 2 bases for J; bases not matched to a gene: 10. This CDR3 contains 17 residues. Germline V gene lookup returns CDR1 KGHDR and CDR2 SFDVKD. This clonotype was recorded many times.

Material: blood. The rearrangement joins TRBV24-1 to TRBJ2-3; TRBD2 matches at 7 bases. This sequence was found in a woman younger than 30 with Graves' hyperthyroidism. The DNA for the CDR3 is TGTGCCACCAGTGATACCTCAACTAGCGCGCACACAGATACGCAGTATTTT. This codes for CATSDTSTSAHTDTQYF.